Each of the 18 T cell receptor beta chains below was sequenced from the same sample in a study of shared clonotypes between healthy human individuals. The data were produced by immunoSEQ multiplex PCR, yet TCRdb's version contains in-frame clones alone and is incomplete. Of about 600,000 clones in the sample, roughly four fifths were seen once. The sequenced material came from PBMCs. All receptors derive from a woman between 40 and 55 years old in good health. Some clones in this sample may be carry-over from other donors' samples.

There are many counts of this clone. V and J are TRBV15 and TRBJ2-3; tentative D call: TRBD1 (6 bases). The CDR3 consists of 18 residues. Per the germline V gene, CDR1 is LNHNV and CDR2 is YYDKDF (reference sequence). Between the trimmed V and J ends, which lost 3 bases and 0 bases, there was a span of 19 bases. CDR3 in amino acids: CATSRKLTGLGSTDTQYF. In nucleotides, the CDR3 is TGTGCCACCAGCAGGAAACTGACAGGACTCGGGAGCACAGATACGCAGTATTTT.

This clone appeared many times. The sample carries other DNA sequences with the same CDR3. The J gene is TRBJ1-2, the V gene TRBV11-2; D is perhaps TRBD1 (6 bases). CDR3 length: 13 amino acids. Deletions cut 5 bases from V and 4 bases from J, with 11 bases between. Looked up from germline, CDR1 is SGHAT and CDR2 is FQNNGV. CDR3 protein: CASSQGTTYGYTF. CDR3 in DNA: TGTGCCAGCAGCCAGGGGACAACCTATGGCTACACCTTC. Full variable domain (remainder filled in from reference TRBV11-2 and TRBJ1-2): EAGVAQSPRYKIIEKRQSVAFWCNPISGHATLYWYQQILGQGPKLLIQFQNNGVVDDSQLPKDRFSAERLKGVDSTLKIQPAKLEDSAVYLCASSQGTTYGYTFGSGTRLTVV.

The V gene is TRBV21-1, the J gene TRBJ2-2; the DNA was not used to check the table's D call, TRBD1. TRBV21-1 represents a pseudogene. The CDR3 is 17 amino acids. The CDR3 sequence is CASSPPTDSEGTGELFF. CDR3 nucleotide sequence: TGTGCCAGCAGCCCCCCAACGGACAGCGAGGGCACCGGGGAGCTGTTTTTT.

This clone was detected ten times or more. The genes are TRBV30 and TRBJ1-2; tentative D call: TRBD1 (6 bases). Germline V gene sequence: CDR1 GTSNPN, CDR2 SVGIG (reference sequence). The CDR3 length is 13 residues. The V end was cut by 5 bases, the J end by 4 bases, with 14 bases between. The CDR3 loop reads CAWVLQGSYGYTF. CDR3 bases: TGTGCCTGGGTCCTACAGGGTTCCTATGGCTACACCTTC.

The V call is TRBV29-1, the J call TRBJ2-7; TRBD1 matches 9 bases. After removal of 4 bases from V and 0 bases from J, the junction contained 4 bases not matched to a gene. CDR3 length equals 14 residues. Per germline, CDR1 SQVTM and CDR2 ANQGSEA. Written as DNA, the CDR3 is TGCAGCGTTGCAGGGGACAGGGTCTCCTACGAGCAGTACTTC. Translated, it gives CSVAGDRVSYEQYF.

DNA of the CDR3: TGTGCCAGCAGCTCACAGGGGGCGAACTATGGCTACACCTTC. Protein product: CASSSQGANYGYTF. The chain employs TRBV7-2 and TRBJ1-2; 9 bases agree with TRBD1. Germline CDR1 and CDR2: SGHTA and FQGNSA. This CDR3 comprises 14 residues. Losses at the gene ends were 4 bases for V and 2 bases for J; bases not matched to a gene: 2.

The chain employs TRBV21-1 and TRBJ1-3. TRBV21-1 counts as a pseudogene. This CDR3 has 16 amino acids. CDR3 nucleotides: TGTGCCAGCAGCAAAGTTGCGGGGGCGGATGGAAACACCATATATTTT. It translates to CASSKVAGADGNTIYF.

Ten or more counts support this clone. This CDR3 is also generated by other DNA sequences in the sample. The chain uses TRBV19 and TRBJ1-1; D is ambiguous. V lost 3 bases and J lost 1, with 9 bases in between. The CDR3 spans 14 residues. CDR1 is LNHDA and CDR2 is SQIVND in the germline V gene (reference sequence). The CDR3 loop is CASSIPGRNTEAFF. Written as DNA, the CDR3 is TGTGCCAGTAGTATCCCGGGGAGGAACACTGAAGCTTTCTTT.

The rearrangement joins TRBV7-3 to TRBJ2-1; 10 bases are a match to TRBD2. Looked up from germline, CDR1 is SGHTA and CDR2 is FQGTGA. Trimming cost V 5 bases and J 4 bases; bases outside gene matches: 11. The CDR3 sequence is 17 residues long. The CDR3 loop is CASSPHRGSGGYNEQFF. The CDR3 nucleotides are TGTGCCAGCAGCCCCCACCGGGGTAGCGGGGGGTACAATGAGCAGTTCTTC.

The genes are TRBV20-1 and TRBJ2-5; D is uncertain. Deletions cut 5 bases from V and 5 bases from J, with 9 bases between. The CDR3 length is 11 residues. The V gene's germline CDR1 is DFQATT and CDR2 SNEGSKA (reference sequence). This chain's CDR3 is CSAGPRETQYF. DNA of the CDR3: TGCAGTGCTGGCCCGCGGGAGACCCAGTACTTC.

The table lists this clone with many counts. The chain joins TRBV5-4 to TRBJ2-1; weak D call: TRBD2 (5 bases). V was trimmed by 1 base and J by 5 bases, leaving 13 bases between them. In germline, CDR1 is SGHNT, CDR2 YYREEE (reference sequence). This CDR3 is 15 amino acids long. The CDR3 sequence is CASSLSSMGDNEQFF. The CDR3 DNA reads TGTGCCAGCAGCTTGAGTTCTATGGGAGACAATGAGCAGTTCTTC.

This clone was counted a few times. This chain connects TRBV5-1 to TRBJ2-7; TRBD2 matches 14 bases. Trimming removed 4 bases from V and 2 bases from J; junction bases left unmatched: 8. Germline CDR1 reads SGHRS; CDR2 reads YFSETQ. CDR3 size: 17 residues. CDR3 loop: CASSKRTSGRMTYEQYF. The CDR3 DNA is TGCGCCAGCAGCAAAAGGACTAGCGGGAGGATGACCTACGAGCAGTACTTC.

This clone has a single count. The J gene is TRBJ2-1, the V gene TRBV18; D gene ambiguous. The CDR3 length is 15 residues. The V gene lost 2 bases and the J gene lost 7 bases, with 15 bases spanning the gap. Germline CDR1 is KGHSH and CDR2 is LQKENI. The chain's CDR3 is CASSPLTPRGNEQFF. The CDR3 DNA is TGTGCCAGCTCACCATTGACACCCCGTGGGAATGAGCAGTTCTTC.

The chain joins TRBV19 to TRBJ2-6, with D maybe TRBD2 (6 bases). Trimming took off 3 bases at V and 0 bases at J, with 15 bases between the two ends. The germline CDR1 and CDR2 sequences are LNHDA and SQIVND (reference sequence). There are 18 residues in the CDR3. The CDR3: CASSMGRLGASGANVLTF. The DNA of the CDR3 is TGTGCCAGTAGTATGGGACGACTAGGAGCCTCTGGGGCCAACGTCCTGACTTTC.

CDR3 DNA sequence: TGTGCCAGCAGCTTGGCCCGATACTCCTACAATGAGCAGTTCTTC. Translating it yields CASSLARYSYNEQFF. The chain uses TRBV5-4 and TRBJ2-1; no firm D call. The germline V and J ends were trimmed by 0 bases and 0 bases, with 7 bases remaining between them. CDR1 SGHNT and CDR2 YYREEE come from the germline V gene (reference sequence). The CDR3 spans 15 residues.

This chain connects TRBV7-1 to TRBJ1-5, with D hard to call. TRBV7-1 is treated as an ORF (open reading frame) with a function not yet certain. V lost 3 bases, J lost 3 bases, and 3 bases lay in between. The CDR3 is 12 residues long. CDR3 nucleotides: TGTGCCAGCAGCTCCGACAATCAGCCCCAGCATTTT. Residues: CASSSDNQPQHF.

The CDR3 loop reads CASSAPSGRTDTQYF. CDR3 DNA sequence: TGTGCCAGCAGTGCCCCTAGCGGGAGGACAGATACGCAGTATTTT. The chain employs TRBV2 and TRBJ2-3, with 11 bases aligning to TRBD2. The junction had 3 bases not matched to a gene; V was cut back by 4 bases and J by 3 bases. Germline V lookup: CDR1 SNHLY, CDR2 FYNNEI. The CDR3 runs 15 residues.

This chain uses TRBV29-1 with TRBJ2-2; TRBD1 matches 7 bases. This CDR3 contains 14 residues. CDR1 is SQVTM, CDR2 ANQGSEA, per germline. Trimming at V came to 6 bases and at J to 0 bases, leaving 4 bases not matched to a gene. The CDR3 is CSVDRDSNTGELFF. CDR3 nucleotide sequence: TGCAGCGTCGACAGGGATTCGAACACCGGGGAGCTGTTTTTT.